These 10 T cell receptor beta chains were all obtained from the same sample, sequenced in a study of Graves' ophthalmopathy and Graves' hyperthyroidism. The authors amplified TCR beta CDR3 regions, and they did so from RNA transcripts for repertoire sequencing. HTBI primers primed a first-round RT-PCR, and a second-round multiplex PCR followed. MiXCR, run by TCRdb on the multiplex PCR reads, gives a single entry per CDR3 protein. The sample has a few hundred thousand distinct CDR3 sequences, less than 45% seen once. The sequenced material came from peripheral blood or thyroid tissue (not recorded which). The receptors were sampled from an adult man with Graves' hyperthyroidism.

This clonotype was observed a few times. The chain combines TRBV7-2 with TRBJ2-7; D is ambiguous. V gave up 1 base and J gave up 7 bases, with 11 bases separating them. Germline V lookup: CDR1 SGHTA, CDR2 FQGNSA. The CDR3 runs to 13 residues. This CDR3 is CASSLEPLLEQYF. Written as DNA, the CDR3 is TGTGCCAGCAGCTTAGAGCCGCTACTGGAGCAGTACTTC.

As concerns this clonotype: Possible read error: a much larger clone is one base away. This chain links TRBV11-2 with TRBJ2-5; D gene ambiguous. The CDR3 totals 15 residues. Germline-derived CDR1 and CDR2 are SGHAT and FQNNGV. CDR3 amino acids: CASGLYSNLQETQYF. The DNA for the CDR3 is TGTGCCAGCGGCTTATATTCGAACCTCCAAGAGACCCAGTACTTC.

This clonotype occurred many times. The J gene is TRBJ1-6, the V gene TRBV19; D unresolved. Looked up from germline, CDR1 is LNHDA and CDR2 is SQIVND (reference sequence). V dropped 7 bases and J dropped 1 base, with 5 bases sitting between them. CDR3 length equals 13 residues. In nucleotides, the CDR3 is TGTGCCAGTACCGAATCCTATAATTCACCCCTCCACTTT. Protein: CASTESYNSPLHF.

At least ten counts were recorded for this clonotype. V usage is TRBV12-3 or TRBV12-4 and J usage is TRBJ2-7; D call uncertain. The CDR3 runs 15 residues. The V end was cut by 4 bases, the J end by 5 bases, with 18 bases between. This CDR3 reads CASSSRAWAADEQYF. The CDR3 bases are TGTGCCAGCAGTTCCCGGGCCTGGGCTGCCGACGAGCAGTACTTC.

The rearrangement links TRBV25-1 to TRBJ1-1; a possible D gene is TRBD1 (6 bases). The CDR3 covers 14 residues. The germline CDR1 and CDR2 sequences are MGHDK and SYGVNS. The CDR3 loop reads CARGPGAGDTEAFF. CDR3 sequence (DNA): TGTGCTAGAGGTCCGGGGGCTGGGGACACTGAAGCTTTCTTT.

J is TRBJ2-5 and V is TRBV29-1; TRBD2 might be the D (5 bases). V shed 5 bases and J shed 0 bases, with 10 bases lying between them. This CDR3 spans 13 amino acids. In germline, CDR1 is SQVTM, CDR2 ANQGSEA. The CDR3 DNA is TGCAGCGTTATGGGCGGGTACCAAGAGACCCAGTACTTC. Its translation: CSVMGGYQETQYF.

This clonotype has ten or more counts. This chain joins TRBV13 and TRBJ1-1; D gene ambiguous. CDR1 is PRHDT, CDR2 FYEKMQ, per germline (reference sequence). The CDR3 loop spans 12 amino acids. With 5 bases removed from V and 6 bases from J, the gap between germline ends came to 10 bases. CDR3 region: CASSPLSSEAFF. CDR3 bases: TGTGCCAGCAGCCCCCTAAGCTCTGAAGCTTTCTTT.

This clonotype showed up many times. The chain links TRBV2 to TRBJ2-5; TRBD2 matches at 9 bases. This CDR3 region has 16 residues. The germline V gene has CDR1 SNHLY and CDR2 FYNNEI. J was trimmed by 2 bases and V by 7 bases; bases with no gene match: 11. CDR3 in DNA: TGTGCCAGCAATCGACCGGGACTAGCTGAACAAGAGACCCAGTACTTC. This encodes CASNRPGLAEQETQYF.

Comment on this clonotype: A much larger clone lies one base from this, so it may be a read error. The chain is built from TRBV24-1 and TRBJ1-2; 7 nucleotides match TRBD1. The CDR3 covers 12 residues. Looked up from germline, CDR1 is KGHDR and CDR2 is SFDVKD. V shed 9 bases, J shed 5 bases, and the junction held 5 bases outside the gene matches. Here the CDR3 DNA reads TGTGCCACCTGGGACAGAGATTATGGCTACACCTTC. Its translation is CATWDRDYGYTF.

This clonotype was seen ten or more times. This rearrangement joins TRBV7-8 to TRBJ1-6; 10 bases are shared with TRBD1. Germline-derived CDR1 and CDR2 are SGHVS and FQNEAQ. The trim removed 6 bases at V and 9 bases at J, leaving 5 bases unmatched. This CDR3 comprises 14 residues. The CDR3 reads CASRQDRGFSPLHF. CDR3 sequence (DNA): TGTGCCAGCAGACAGGACAGGGGGTTTTCACCCCTCCACTTT.